This record covers a single T cell receptor (beta chain). Antigen unknown. The entry originates in a study of CD8 T cell repertoires and HIV-1 epitope variants. Turning to the study itself: Each of Twenty-five Gag and Nef epitope peptides stimulated a separate culture. IL-2, IL-7 and IL-15 were added on days 3 and 7 of roughly 10-day cultures. Separate from the cultures, 1M uncultured T cells served as baseline. Study-wide results and limits: This assay reports beta chains of antigen-expanded cells, not T cell function.

Repertoires were generated with immunoSEQ multiplex PCR, while TCRdb's copy carries only in-frame clones and drops some. The sample includes approximately 6,000 clones, around three fifths seen only once; the top ten take around 40%. The sequenced sample was cultured CD8+ T cells derived from PBMCs. The TCR was taken from a male donor with HIV.

This chain's CDR3 is CASSLLVPGQGAGGYTF. The CDR3 DNA is TGTGCCAGCAGCTTATTGGTTCCGGGACAGGGGGCAGGTGGCTACACCTTC. The chain joins TRBV7-6 to TRBJ1-2, with 12 bases fitting TRBD1. J lost 7 bases, V lost 2 bases, and 11 bases had no gene match. The CDR3 sequence is 17 residues long. The V gene's germline CDR1 is SGHVS and CDR2 FNYEAQ.